Each of the 9 T cell receptor beta chains below was sequenced from the same sample in a study of cytomegalovirus exposure and HLA in healthy donors (dated by TCRdb to the late 2010s). Library generation was performed with the immunoSEQ multiplex PCR assay. A mixture of 60 forward primers for TCR Vbeta segments and 13 reverse primers for TCR Jbeta segments was used in the multiplex PCR. TCRdb re-hosts the immuneACCESS table, in-frame sequences only. Its copies lack some clones; in the studies checked, an unresolved V gene accounts for under half of them, and the cause for the rest is not known. For this sample the table gives about 130,000 clones, of which around 70% were detected only once. 5.5% to 8.5% of the sample lies in the top ten. Material: PBMCs. The receptors were sampled from a man aged 35 to 55 in good health and CMV-seropositive.

The V and J genes are TRBV28 and TRBJ2-7; D unresolved. Trimming stripped 6 bases from V and 4 bases from J, with 13 bases between. CDR3 length equals 13 residues. Germline-derived CDR1 and CDR2 are MDHEN and SYDVKM. The DNA for the CDR3 is TGTGCCAGCAGCCCCCTCTTCTTATACGAGCAGTACTTC. Amino acid sequence: CASSPLFLYEQYF.

In this sample, this clone turned up once. This sequence joins TRBV5-5 and TRBJ1-1, with a weak D call TRBD1 (6 bases). There are 13 residues in the CDR3. In germline, CDR1 is SGHKS, CDR2 YYEKEE (reference sequence). Trimming took 5 bases from V and 3 from J, leaving 11 bases between them. The CDR3 region is CASRKGGDTEAFF. The CDR3 DNA reads as TGTGCCAGCAGGAAAGGGGGGGACACTGAAGCTTTCTTT.

V and J are TRBV10-1 and TRBJ2-1; 10 bases fit TRBD1. V lost 4 bases and J lost 3; bases outside the gene matches: 6. CDR1 is WNHNN, CDR2 SYGVQD, per germline (reference sequence). This CDR3 comprises 16 residues. CDR3 loop: CASSAKTGGFYNEQFF. The CDR3 nucleotides are TGCGCCAGCAGTGCCAAGACAGGGGGCTTCTACAATGAGCAGTTCTTC.

As DNA, the CDR3 is TGTGCCAGCAGCCTCCAGAGGTCTGGGGCCAACGTCCTGACTTTC. The encoded protein is CASSLQRSGANVLTF. The genes are TRBV2 and TRBJ2-6; no reliable D call. Germline assignment: CDR1 SNHLY and CDR2 FYNNEI. This CDR3 contains 15 residues. V was trimmed by 6 bases and J by 1 base, leaving 10 bases between them.

This clone was counted a few times. Here the CDR3 DNA reads TGTGCCAGCAGCCAAGACGAGGGGGGGAATGAAAAACTGTTTTTT. Protein product: CASSQDEGGNEKLFF. V usage is TRBV14 and J usage is TRBJ1-4; possible D gene TRBD1, 6 bases. Germline-derived CDR1 and CDR2 are SGHDN and FVKESK. The CDR3 spans 15 residues. Trimming removed 0 bases from V and 5 bases from J, with 10 bases in between.

This rearrangement joins TRBV5-1 to TRBJ1-5; D is possibly TRBD1 (6 bases). The CDR3 covers 15 residues. V lost 0 bases and J 4 bases, leaving 11 bases between the germline ends. CDR1 and CDR2 from the germline V gene are SGHRS and YFSETQ. Here the CDR3 reads CASSLEGQGNQPQHF. The CDR3 nucleotides are TGCGCCAGCAGCTTGGAGGGCCAGGGGAATCAGCCCCAGCATTTT.

The CDR3 DNA reads TGTGCCAGCAGTGGACTAGCCTACGAGCAGTACTTC. Its translation is CASSGLAYEQYF. V gene TRBV2 combines with J gene TRBJ2-7; weak D call: TRBD2 (6 bases). The CDR3 totals 12 residues. V lost 4 bases, J lost 2 bases, and 6 bases lay in between. The V gene's germline CDR1 is SNHLY and CDR2 FYNNEI.

The rearrangement uses TRBV30 and TRBJ2-5; 8 positions agree with TRBD2. This CDR3 spans 14 amino acids. Germline CDR1 is GTSNPN and CDR2 is SVGIG (reference sequence). V gave up 0 bases and J gave up 6 bases; unmatched junction bases: 6. The CDR3 DNA follows: TGTGCCTGGAGTGTAGCCAGCGGGAGTAAGACCCAGTACTTC. This gives the protein CAWSVASGSKTQYF.

The rearrangement joins TRBV19 to TRBJ2-1; D may be TRBD2 (6 bases). Germline CDR1 is LNHDA and CDR2 is SQIVND (reference sequence). The CDR3 is made up of 15 amino acids. The V end lost 3 bases, the J end lost 2 bases, and 11 bases lay between the germline ends. CDR3 nucleotide sequence: TGTGCCAGTAGTATCTTCGGGAGCACCTACAATGAGCAGTTCTTC. Protein sequence: CASSIFGSTYNEQFF.